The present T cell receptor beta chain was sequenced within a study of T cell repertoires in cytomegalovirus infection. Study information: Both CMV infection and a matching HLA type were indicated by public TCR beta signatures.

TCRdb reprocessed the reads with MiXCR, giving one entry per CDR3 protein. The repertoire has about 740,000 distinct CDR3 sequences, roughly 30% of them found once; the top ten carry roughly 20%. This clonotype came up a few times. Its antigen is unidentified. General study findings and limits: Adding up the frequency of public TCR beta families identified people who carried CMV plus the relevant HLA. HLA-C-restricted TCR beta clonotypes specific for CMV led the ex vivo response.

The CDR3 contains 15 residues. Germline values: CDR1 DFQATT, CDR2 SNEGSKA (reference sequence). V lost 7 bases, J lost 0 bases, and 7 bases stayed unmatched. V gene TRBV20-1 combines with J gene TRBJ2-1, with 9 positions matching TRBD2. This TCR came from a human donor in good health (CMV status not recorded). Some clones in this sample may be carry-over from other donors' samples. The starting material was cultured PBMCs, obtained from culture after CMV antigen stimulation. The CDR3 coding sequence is TGCAGTGTTGCTTTGACTAGCGGCTCCTACAATGAGCAGTTCTTC. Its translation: CSVALTSGSYNEQFF.